The 6 T cell receptor beta chains reported below all come from one sample, sequenced in a study of Ad26.COV2.S vaccination and SARS-CoV-2 variants. Treatment described: 15 to 20 received Ad26.COV2.S at low or high dose, single or two shots; roughly 5 received placebo; per-sample allocation not given. Specimen acquisition occurred on day 63 following the initial vaccine or placebo injection. The assay was immunoSEQ multiplex PCR, and TCRdb's table has in-frame clones only and misses some. The repertoire has roughly 700,000 clones, more than 80% of them found once; the top ten carry over 1.3%. This specimen was peripheral blood, taken in a trial of Ad26.COV2.S vaccine versus placebo. The source is a person between 18 and 60 years old who received the Ad26.COV2.S COVID-19 vaccine or a placebo.

The V gene is TRBV15, the J gene TRBJ1-1; D might be TRBD1 (6 bases). The germline V gene has CDR1 LNHNV and CDR2 YYDKDF (reference sequence). V was clipped by 1 base and J by 3 bases, with 18 bases between them. The CDR3 spans 17 residues. CDR3 protein: CATSRGFVEQGYTEAFF. For the CDR3, the DNA is TGTGCCACCAGCAGAGGGTTTGTGGAACAGGGTTACACTGAAGCTTTCTTT.

The chain joins TRBV5-6 to TRBJ1-5; no clear D gene. V was trimmed by 1 base and J by 1 base, leaving 6 bases between them. CDR1 and CDR2 (germline): SGHDT, YYEEEE. The CDR3 is 14 amino acids. Here the CDR3 reads CASSLLDSNQPQHF. The CDR3 DNA sequence: TGTGCCAGCAGCTTGCTGGACAGCAATCAGCCCCAGCATTTT.

This chain uses TRBV7-8 with TRBJ1-5; D gene unclear. V was cut by 5 bases and J by 0 bases, with 8 bases left in between. The CDR3 extends over 14 amino acids. Germline V gene data show CDR1 as SGHVS and CDR2 as FQNEAQ. The DNA of the CDR3 is TGTGCCAGCAGCCCCCCCGGTAGCAATCAGCCCCAGCATTTT. Translation gives CASSPPGSNQPQHF.

The chain's CDR3 is CASSFGQTETQYF. In DNA form, the CDR3 reads TGTGCCAGCAGTTTCGGACAGACAGAGACCCAGTACTTC. This rearrangement joins TRBV12-3 or TRBV12-4 to TRBJ2-5; D is perhaps TRBD1 (6 bases). The germline V and J ends were trimmed by 3 bases and 4 bases, with 9 bases remaining between them. The CDR3 is 13 amino acids.

This clone is a singleton in its sample. The gene calls are TRBV7-3 and TRBJ2-1; 7 bases agree with TRBD1. The CDR3 consists of 15 residues. Germline assignment: CDR1 SGHTA and CDR2 FQGTGA. The V segment lost 4 bases and the J segment 3 bases; nucleotides outside the gene matches: 6. CDR3 sequence reads: CASSSEGQNYNEQFF. In DNA form, the CDR3 reads TGTGCCAGCAGCTCCGAGGGACAGAACTACAATGAGCAGTTCTTC.

Worth noting for this clone: Other DNA sequences of this sample code for an identical CDR3. V is TRBV5-1 and J is TRBJ1-5, with unresolved D. Germline-derived CDR1 and CDR2 are SGHRS and YFSETQ. CDR3 length: 14 residues. V lost 4 bases and J lost 1, with 9 bases in between. Here the CDR3 reads CASSLEGSNQPQHF. The CDR3 DNA reads as TGCGCCAGCAGCCTCGAGGGCAGCAATCAGCCCCAGCATTTT. Full variable domain (remainder filled in from reference TRBV5-1 and TRBJ1-5): KAGVTQTPRYLIKTRGQQVTLSCSPISGHRSVSWYQQTPGQGLQFLFEYFSETQRNKGNFPGRFSGRQFSNSRSEMNVSTLELGDSALYLCASSLEGSNQPQHFGDGTRLSIL.